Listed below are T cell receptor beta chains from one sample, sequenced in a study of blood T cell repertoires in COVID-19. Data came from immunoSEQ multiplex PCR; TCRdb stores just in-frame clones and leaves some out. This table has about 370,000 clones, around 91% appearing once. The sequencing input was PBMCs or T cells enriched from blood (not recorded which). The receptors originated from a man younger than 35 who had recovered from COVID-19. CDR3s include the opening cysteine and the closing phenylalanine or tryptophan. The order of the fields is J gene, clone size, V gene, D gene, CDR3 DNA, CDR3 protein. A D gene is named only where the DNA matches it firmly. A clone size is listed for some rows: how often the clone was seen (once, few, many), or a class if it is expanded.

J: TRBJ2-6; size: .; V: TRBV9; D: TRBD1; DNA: TGTGCCAGCAGCGCGGCTAAAGGGACAGGGGTTACTGGGGCCAACGTCCTGACTTTC; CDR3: CASSAAKGTGVTGANVLTF
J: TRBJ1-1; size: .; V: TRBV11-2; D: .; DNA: TGTGCCAGCAGCTTCCCACAGGAGTACTTGACTGAAGCTTTCTTT; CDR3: CASSFPQEYLTEAFF
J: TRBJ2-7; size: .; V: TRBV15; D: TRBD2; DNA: TGTGCCACCAGCAGAGAAGGACTGGCGGGAGGACTCTACGAGCAGTACTTC; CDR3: CATSREGLAGGLYEQYF
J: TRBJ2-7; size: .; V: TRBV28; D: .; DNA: TGTGCCAGCCTCCGACAGGCGCCTCCCTACGAGCAGTACTTC; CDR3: CASLRQAPPYEQYF
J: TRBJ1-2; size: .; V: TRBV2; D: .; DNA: TGTGCCAGCAGTCCCATCCTCGCCGGGAGGTATGGCTACACCTTC; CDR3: CASSPILAGRYGYTF
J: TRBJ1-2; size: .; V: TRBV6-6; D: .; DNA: TGTGCCAGCAGCTTTACTCGGGCGACCGGGGAGGGAGGCTACACCTTC; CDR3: CASSFTRATGEGGYTF
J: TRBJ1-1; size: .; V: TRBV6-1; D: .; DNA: TGTGCCAGCAGTGAAGCCTGGGCGCGGAACACTGAAGCTTTCTTT; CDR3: CASSEAWARNTEAFF
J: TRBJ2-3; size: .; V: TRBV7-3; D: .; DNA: TGTGCCAGCAGCTTAAATCGAGGGAAACCCACAGATACGCAGTATTTT; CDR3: CASSLNRGKPTDTQYF
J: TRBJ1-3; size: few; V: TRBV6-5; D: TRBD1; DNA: TGTGCCAGCAATTACGACAGGGTTGGAAACACCATATATTTT; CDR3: CASNYDRVGNTIYF
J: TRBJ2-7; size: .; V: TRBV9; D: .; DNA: TGTGCCAGCAGCGTAGAAGGGGAAGCCTACGAGCAGTACTTC; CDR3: CASSVEGEAYEQYF
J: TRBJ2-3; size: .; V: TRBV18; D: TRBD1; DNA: TGTGCCAGCTCACCGGTGGGGACAGGGGGAGATACGCAGTATTTT; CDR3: CASSPVGTGGDTQYF
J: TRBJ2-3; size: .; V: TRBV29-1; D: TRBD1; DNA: TGCAGCGTCGCGGGACAGGTGGGCACAGATACGCAGTATTTT; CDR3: CSVAGQVGTDTQYF
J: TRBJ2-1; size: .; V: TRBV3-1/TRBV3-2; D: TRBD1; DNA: TGTGCCAGCAGCCAGCACGCCTCCGACAGGGCCTACAATGAGCAGTTCTTC; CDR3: CASSQHASDRAYNEQFF
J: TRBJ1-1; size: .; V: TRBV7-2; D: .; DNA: TGTGCCAGCAGCTTAAGCGGGGGGCTTTGGGGCTGGCAGAACACTGAAGCTTTCTTT; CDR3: CASSLSGGLWGWQNTEAFF
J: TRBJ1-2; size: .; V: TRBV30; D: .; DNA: TGTGCCTGGCTCCCTCTGGCAGGAAACGGCTACACCTTC; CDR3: CAWLPLAGNGYTF
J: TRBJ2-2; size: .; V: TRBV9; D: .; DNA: TGTGCCAGCACAAGAGGAACGAACACCGGGGAGCTGTTTTTT; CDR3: CASTRGTNTGELFF
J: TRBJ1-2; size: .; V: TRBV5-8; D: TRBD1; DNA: TGTGCCAGCAGCTTTTTACAGGGGGCGCGGTATGGCTACACCTTC; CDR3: CASSFLQGARYGYTF
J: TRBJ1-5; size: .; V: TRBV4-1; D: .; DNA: TGCGCCAGCAGCCAACGGGTGGGGGGGCACCAGCCCCAGCATTTT; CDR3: CASSQRVGGHQPQHF
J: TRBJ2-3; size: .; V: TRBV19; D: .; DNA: TGTGCCAGTAGTGAAACCCCCCAGGGCAGCACAGATACGCAGTATTTT; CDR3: CASSETPQGSTDTQYF
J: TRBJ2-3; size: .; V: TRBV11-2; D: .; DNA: TGTGCCAGCAGCTTCGGGACAGATACGCAGTATTTT; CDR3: CASSFGTDTQYF
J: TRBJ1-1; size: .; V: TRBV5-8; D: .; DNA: TGTGCCAGCGGCTTGGGACTCAGCACTGAAGCTTTCTTT; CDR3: CASGLGLSTEAFF
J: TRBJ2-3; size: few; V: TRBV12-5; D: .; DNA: TGTGCTAGTGGTTTGCCCAATACAGATACGCAGTATTTT; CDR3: CASGLPNTDTQYF
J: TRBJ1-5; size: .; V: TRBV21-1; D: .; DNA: TGTGCCAGCAGCGTCCCACGCGGGAATCAGCCCCAGCATTTT; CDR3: CASSVPRGNQPQHF
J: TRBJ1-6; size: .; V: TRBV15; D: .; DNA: TGTGCCACCAGGCAGGGTAGTGGCTCACCCCTCCACTTT; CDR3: CATRQGSGSPLHF
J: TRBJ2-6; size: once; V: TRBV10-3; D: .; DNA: TGTGCCATCAGAGACACGGACTCTGGGGCCAACGTCCTGACTTTC; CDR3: CAIRDTDSGANVLTF
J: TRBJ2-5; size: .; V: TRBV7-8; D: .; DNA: TGTGCCAGCAGCTTAGCTGAGGAGGGCAGGCCGTACTTC; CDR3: CASSLAEEGRPYF
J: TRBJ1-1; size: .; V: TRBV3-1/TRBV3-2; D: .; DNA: TGTGCCAGCAGTCAGACCCAGGGGTACACTGAAGCTTTCTTT; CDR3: CASSQTQGYTEAFF
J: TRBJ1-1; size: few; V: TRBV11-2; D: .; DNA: TGTGCCAGCAGCTTGGCAGCGGAAGCTTTCTTT; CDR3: CASSLAAEAFF
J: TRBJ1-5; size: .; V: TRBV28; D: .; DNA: TGTGCCAGCAGTACCAGGGATTATAGCAATCAGCCCCAGCATTTT; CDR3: CASSTRDYSNQPQHF
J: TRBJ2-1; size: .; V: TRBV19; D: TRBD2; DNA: TGTGCCAGTAGTATAGGGGGTAGCGGGTACTCCTACAATGAGCAGTTCTTC; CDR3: CASSIGGSGYSYNEQFF
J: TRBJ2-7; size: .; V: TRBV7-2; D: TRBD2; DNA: TGTGCCAGCAGCCCTGGACTAGCGGGAGCGGGTGAGCAGTACTTC; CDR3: CASSPGLAGAGEQYF
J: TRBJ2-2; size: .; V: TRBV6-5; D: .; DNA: TGTGCCAGCAGTTACGGGGGGTCGGCCGGGGAGCTGTTTTTT; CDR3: CASSYGGSAGELFF
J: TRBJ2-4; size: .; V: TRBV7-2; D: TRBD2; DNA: TGTGCCAGCAGCCCGTTACCTAGCGGGAGGGCGAACATTCAGTACTTC; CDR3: CASSPLPSGRANIQYF
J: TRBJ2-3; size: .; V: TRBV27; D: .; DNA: TGTGCCAGCAGTTCCGAGAACTTTAGTAGAAATACGCAGTATTTT; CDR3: CASSSENFSRNTQYF
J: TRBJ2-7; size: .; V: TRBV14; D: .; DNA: TGTGCCAGCAGCCAAGATCTCTACGAGCAGTACTTC; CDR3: CASSQDLYEQYF
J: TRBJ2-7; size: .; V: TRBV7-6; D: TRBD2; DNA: TGTGCCAGCAGTCGAGACCCGTCTAGCGGGAACTACGAGCAGTACTTC; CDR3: CASSRDPSSGNYEQYF
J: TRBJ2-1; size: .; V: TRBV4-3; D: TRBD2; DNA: TGCGCCAGCAGCCAAGATTACCCCCTGCCCTCTAGCGGGAGGTACAATGAGCAGTTCTTC; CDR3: CASSQDYPLPSSGRYNEQFF
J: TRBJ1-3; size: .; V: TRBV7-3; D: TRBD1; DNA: TGTGCCAGCAGCGACGGGACAGGGGTGCCTGGAAACACCATATATTTT; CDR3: CASSDGTGVPGNTIYF
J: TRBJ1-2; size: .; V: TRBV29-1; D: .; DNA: TGCAGCGTTCGGTCACCTTCCGGGATGAGCTATGGCTACACCTTC; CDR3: CSVRSPSGMSYGYTF
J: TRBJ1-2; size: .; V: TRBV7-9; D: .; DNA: TGTGCCAGCAGCTTAGCATCCGGGTCCTCCTATGGCTACACCTTC; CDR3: CASSLASGSSYGYTF
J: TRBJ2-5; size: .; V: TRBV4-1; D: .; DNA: TGCGCCAGCAGCCAAGATCAGGTTGAGACCCAGTACTTC; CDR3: CASSQDQVETQYF
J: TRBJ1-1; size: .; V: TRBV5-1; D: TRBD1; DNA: TGCGCCAGCAGCTTGGCTTGGGGACAGACGTACACTGAAGCTTTCTTT; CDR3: CASSLAWGQTYTEAFF
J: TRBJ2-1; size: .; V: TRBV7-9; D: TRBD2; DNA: TGTGCCAGCAGCCGACTTAGCGGGGGCAATGAGCAGTTCTTC; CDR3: CASSRLSGGNEQFF
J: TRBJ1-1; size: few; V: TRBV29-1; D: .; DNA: TGCAGCCCTACGCTACAGCAGAACACTGAAGCTTTCTTT; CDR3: CSPTLQQNTEAFF
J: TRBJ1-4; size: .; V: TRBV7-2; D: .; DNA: TGTGCCAGCAGCTTACAGTCTCATGAAAAACTGTTTTTT; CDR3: CASSLQSHEKLFF
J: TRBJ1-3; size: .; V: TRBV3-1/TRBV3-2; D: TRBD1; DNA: TGTGCCAGCAGCCAAGGTGACAGGGAGGGAAACACCATATATTTT; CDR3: CASSQGDREGNTIYF
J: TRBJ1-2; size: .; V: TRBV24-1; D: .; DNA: TGTGCCACCAGTGATCAGGGTTTCAACTATGGCTACACCTTC; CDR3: CATSDQGFNYGYTF
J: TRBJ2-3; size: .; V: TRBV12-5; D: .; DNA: TGTGCTAGTGGTTTACAACAGGGTACAGATACGCAGTATTTT; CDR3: CASGLQQGTDTQYF
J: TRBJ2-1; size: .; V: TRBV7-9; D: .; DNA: TGTGCCAGCGCCCGTGAAGCGGGTCCGTCCTACAATGAGCAGTTCTTC; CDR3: CASAREAGPSYNEQFF
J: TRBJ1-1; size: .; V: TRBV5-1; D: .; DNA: TGCGCCAGCAGCTTGGGCAGGGGCTTGATGAACACTGAAGCTTTCTTT; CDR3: CASSLGRGLMNTEAFF
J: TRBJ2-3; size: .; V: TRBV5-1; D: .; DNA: TGCGCCAGCAGCTCAACAGTGTCCCCGCTACCTGCTAGCACAGATACGCAGTATTTT; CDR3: CASSSTVSPLPASTDTQYF
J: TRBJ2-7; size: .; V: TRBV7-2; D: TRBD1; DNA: TGTGCCAGCAGCCCTCAGGGACAGGGCGGTGAGCAGTACTTC; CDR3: CASSPQGQGGEQYF
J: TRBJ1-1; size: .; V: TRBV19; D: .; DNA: TGTGCCAGTAGTATAGCCCCAGTGCCGAACACTGAAGCTTTCTTT; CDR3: CASSIAPVPNTEAFF
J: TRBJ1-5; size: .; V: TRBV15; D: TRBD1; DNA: TGTGCCACCGGATTACGGGACAGGGGGCCCCAGCCCCAGCATTTT; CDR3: CATGLRDRGPQPQHF
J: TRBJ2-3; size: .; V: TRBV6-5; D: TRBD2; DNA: TGTGCCAGCAACCAGCGGGGGGGCATAGATACGCAGTATTTT; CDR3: CASNQRGGIDTQYF
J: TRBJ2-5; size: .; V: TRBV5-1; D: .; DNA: TGCGCCAGCAGCTTGGTGGTAGCGGAAGAGACCCAGTACTTC; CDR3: CASSLVVAEETQYF
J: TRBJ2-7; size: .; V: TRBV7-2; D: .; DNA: TGTGCCAGCAGCTTCCGGGGTGGGTTTCCTAGCTCCTACGAGCAGTACTTC; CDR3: CASSFRGGFPSSYEQYF
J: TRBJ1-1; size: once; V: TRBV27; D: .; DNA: TGTGCCAGCAGTTTATCGTCGGGTGTAACTGAAGCTTTCTTT; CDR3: CASSLSSGVTEAFF
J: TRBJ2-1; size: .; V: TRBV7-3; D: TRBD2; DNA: TGTGCCAGCAGCTTGGGACTAGCGGGGTATGAGCAGTTCTTC; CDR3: CASSLGLAGYEQFF